This paragraph reports one T cell receptor (beta chain). Its antigen is unknown. The data were taken from a study of T cell repertoires in cytomegalovirus infection. Looking at the study overall: Evidence of both CMV infection and a matching HLA type came from public TCR beta signatures.

MiXCR, applied by TCRdb to the reads, yields one record per CDR3 protein. The sample holds about 890,000 distinct CDR3 sequences, 31% seen once. Notes on the study in general: CMV-specific TCR beta clonotypes restricted by HLA-C were the ones dominating the ex vivo response.

Per the germline V gene, CDR1 is SGHVS and CDR2 is FNYEAQ. The CDR3 spans 16 residues. After removal of 4 bases from V and 3 bases from J, the junction contained 8 bases not matched to a gene. The sample in question was cultured CD8+ T cells from PBMCs, obtained from culture after CMV antigen stimulation. The receptor's source is a human donor in good health (CMV status not recorded). Some clones in this sample may be carry-over from other donors' samples. The chain carries TRBV7-6 and TRBJ2-7; 11 positions agree with TRBD2. The CDR3 here is CASSSPLAGGGYEQYF. The CDR3 region has the DNA TGTGCCAGCAGCTCACCCCTAGCGGGGGGCGGCTACGAGCAGTACTTC.